A selection of T cell receptor beta chains follows, all from one sample in a study of cytomegalovirus exposure and HLA in healthy donors. Sequenced by immunoSEQ multiplex PCR; TCRdb stores in-frame clones only, minus some. The sample shows about 130,000 clones, under 90% of them seen only once. The sequencing input was PBMCs. These receptors were collected from a man aged 25 to 45 in good health and CMV-seronegative. Both conserved end residues are part of each CDR3. Fields, in order: CDR3 protein, CDR3 DNA, V gene, clone size, D gene, J gene. A D gene is named only where the DNA matches it firmly. Size tells how often a clone was seen (once, few, many) or the class of an expanded clone, and some rows leave it out.

CDR3aa: CASSPYTGVTDTQYF
CDR3nt: TGTGCCAGCAGCCCCTACACAGGGGTCACAGATACGCAGTATTTT
v_gene: TRBV11-2
abundance: .
d_gene: TRBD1
j_gene: TRBJ2-3

CDR3aa: CASSPSGGAESYEQYF
CDR3nt: TGTGCCAGCAGCCCGTCCGGGGGGGCCGAGTCCTACGAGCAGTACTTC
v_gene: TRBV7-8
abundance: .
d_gene: TRBD2
j_gene: TRBJ2-7

CDR3aa: CAIKIGQGVYEQYF
CDR3nt: TGTGCCATCAAAATAGGACAGGGGGTCTACGAGCAGTACTTC
v_gene: TRBV10-3
abundance: .
d_gene: TRBD1
j_gene: TRBJ2-7

CDR3aa: CASRSGEPVTGELFF
CDR3nt: TGTGCCAGCAGGTCAGGGGAGCCCGTGACCGGGGAGCTGTTTTTT
v_gene: TRBV7-9
abundance: .
d_gene: .
j_gene: TRBJ2-2

CDR3aa: CASSVTATATNEKLFF
CDR3nt: TGTGCCAGTAGTGTGACAGCTACCGCAACTAATGAAAAACTGTTTTTT
v_gene: TRBV19
abundance: .
d_gene: .
j_gene: TRBJ1-4

CDR3aa: CASSQGRQIKRAIQETQYF
CDR3nt: TGCGCCAGCAGCCAAGGTAGACAGATTAAAAGGGCGATCCAAGAGACCCAGTACTTC
v_gene: TRBV4-1
abundance: once
d_gene: .
j_gene: TRBJ2-5

CDR3aa: CASSLQGALRQYF
CDR3nt: TGTGCCAGCAGCTTACAGGGGGCCCTCCGGCAGTATTTT
v_gene: TRBV28
abundance: few
d_gene: TRBD1
j_gene: TRBJ2-3

CDR3aa: CASSQDRTALSYEQYF
CDR3nt: TGCGCCAGCAGCCAAGATCGGACAGCACTCTCCTACGAGCAGTACTTC
v_gene: TRBV4-3
abundance: .
d_gene: .
j_gene: TRBJ2-7

CDR3aa: CASSRSGIGGAQETQYF
CDR3nt: TGTGCCAGCAGCCGCTCGGGTATAGGAGGGGCCCAAGAGACCCAGTACTTC
v_gene: TRBV4-2
abundance: .
d_gene: .
j_gene: TRBJ2-5

CDR3aa: CASSQDLLLALRSFF
CDR3nt: TGCGCCAGCAGCCAAGATCTCCTCCTGGCACTGCGGTCTTTCTTT
v_gene: TRBV4-3
abundance: .
d_gene: .
j_gene: TRBJ1-1

CDR3aa: CASIGDTEAFF
CDR3nt: TGTGCCAGCATCGGTGACACTGAAGCTTTCTTT
v_gene: TRBV28
abundance: .
d_gene: .
j_gene: TRBJ1-1

CDR3aa: CASSKTGSYEQYF
CDR3nt: TGTGCCAGTAGTAAAACAGGCTCCTACGAGCAGTACTTC
v_gene: TRBV19
abundance: .
d_gene: .
j_gene: TRBJ2-7

CDR3aa: CASSLSRTVPEGKLFF
CDR3nt: TGTGCCAGCAGTTTATCGAGGACAGTCCCCGAAGGGAAACTGTTTTTT
v_gene: TRBV27
abundance: .
d_gene: .
j_gene: TRBJ1-4

CDR3aa: CASSLGTGINQPQHF
CDR3nt: TGTGCCAGCAGCTTAGGGACAGGAATCAATCAGCCCCAGCATTTT
v_gene: TRBV7-6
abundance: .
d_gene: TRBD1
j_gene: TRBJ1-5

CDR3aa: CASSLDPTYEQYF
CDR3nt: TGTGCCAGCAGCTTAGATCCTACCTACGAGCAGTACTTC
v_gene: TRBV11-2
abundance: few
d_gene: .
j_gene: TRBJ2-7

CDR3aa: CASTERGTDTQYF
CDR3nt: TGTGCCAGCACAGAGCGAGGCACAGATACGCAGTATTTT
v_gene: TRBV6-6
abundance: .
d_gene: .
j_gene: TRBJ2-3

CDR3aa: CASNTRAHEQYF
CDR3nt: TGTGCCAGCAACACCAGGGCCCACGAGCAGTACTTC
v_gene: TRBV28
abundance: few
d_gene: .
j_gene: TRBJ2-7